This entry lists 14 T cell receptor beta chains sequenced from one sample in a study of response to subunit inactivated influenza vaccine. One entry per CDR3 protein, called by TCRdb with MiXCR from the RT-PCR reads. Here the sample spans 650,000 to 800,000 distinct CDR3 sequences, approximately 15% being singletons. Sequencing was performed on PBMCs from blood, taken roughly 2 weeks before vaccination. Every receptor here comes from a man aged 45-65 years who received an inactivated influenza vaccine.

The J gene is TRBJ2-5, the V gene TRBV29-1; no clear D. The CDR3 totals 10 residues. The V gene's germline CDR1 is SQVTM and CDR2 ANQGSEA. V shed 4 bases and J shed 4 bases, with 4 bases lying between them. The CDR3 nucleotides read TGCAGCGTTGTCGGAGAGACCCAGTACTTC. Its protein product is CSVVGETQYF.

This chain links TRBV5-1 with TRBJ2-1, with TRBD2 matching 8 bases. The ends lost 3 bases at V and 3 bases at J; junction bases unmatched: 5. Germline V gene sequence: CDR1 SGHRS, CDR2 YFSETQ. The CDR3 is made up of 15 amino acids. This CDR3 reads CASSSAGTSYNEQFF. CDR3 sequence (DNA): TGCGCCAGCAGCTCCGCGGGGACTAGCTACAATGAGCAGTTCTTC.

The V and J genes are TRBV12-3 or TRBV12-4 and TRBJ1-5; 8 bases align to TRBD1. The CDR3 contains 15 residues. Germline trimming cut 5 bases from V and 7 bases from J; bases unmatched to any gene: 10. CDR3 nucleotide sequence: TGTGCCAGCAGTCGACACGGACAGGGCGTCCAGCCCCAGCATTTT. Protein sequence: CASSRHGQGVQPQHF.

The sample holds a few counts of this clonotype. The rearrangement joins TRBV7-9 to TRBJ2-1, with TRBD2 matching 9 bases. J gave up 10 bases and V 4 bases, and 14 bases lay outside the gene matches. CDR1 is SEHNR, CDR2 FQNEAQ, per germline (reference sequence). This CDR3 has 16 amino acids. The CDR3 DNA reads TGTGCCAGCAGCTCCTGGAGCGGGGGGTTTTTAAGAGAGCAGTTCTTC. It encodes CASSSWSGGFLREQFF.

There are a few counts of this clonotype. The chain joins TRBV6-2 or TRBV6-3 to TRBJ2-5, with a weak D call TRBD1 (6 bases). The germline V gene encodes CDR1 MNHEY and CDR2 SVGEGT. The CDR3 totals 13 residues. Trimming removed 6 bases from V and 1 base from J, with 9 bases in between. CDR3 protein: CASRIGGQETQYF. In nucleotides, the CDR3 is TGTGCCAGCAGAATAGGGGGCCAAGAGACCCAGTACTTC.

The CDR3 DNA sequence: TGTGCCAGCAGTTACGGGGACATAAGCGAGCAGTACTTC. Translated: CASSYGDISEQYF. This chain links TRBV6-2 or TRBV6-3 with TRBJ2-7; weak D call: TRBD1 (6 bases). The CDR3 is 13 amino acids. Deletions cut 2 bases from V and 6 bases from J, with 11 bases between. Germline V lookup: CDR1 MNHEY, CDR2 SVGEGT.

V gene TRBV11-2 combines with J gene TRBJ2-1; 12 nucleotides align to TRBD1. The CDR3 is made up of 17 amino acids. Germline assignment: CDR1 SGHAT and CDR2 FQNNGV. V was pared by 2 bases and J by 8 bases, with 10 bases of the junction left unmatched. The CDR3 spells CASSLSPGQGAIDEQFF. The CDR3 DNA follows: TGTGCCAGCAGCTTATCCCCGGGACAGGGGGCTATCGATGAGCAGTTCTTC. The full variable domain, in which reference TRBV11-2 and TRBJ2-1 provide the parts outside the CDR3, is EAGVAQSPRYKIIEKRQSVAFWCNPISGHATLYWYQQILGQGPKLLIQFQNNGVVDDSQLPKDRFSAERLKGVDSTLKIQPAKLEDSAVYLCASSLSPGQGAIDEQFFGPGTRLTVL.

The chain couples TRBV20-1 to TRBJ2-4; a possible D gene is TRBD1 (5 bases). The CDR3 consists of 13 residues. The ends were cut back, 5 bases at V and 2 bases at J, with 10 bases in the middle. CDR1 and CDR2 (germline): DFQATT, SNEGSKA (reference sequence). For the CDR3, the DNA is TGCAGTGCTTGGTCAGGGTCCAAAAACATTCAGTACTTC. Translating gives CSAWSGSKNIQYF.

V gene TRBV5-6 combines with J gene TRBJ2-7; TRBD1 or TRBD2 may be the D gene (5 bases each). Germline loops: CDR1 SGHDT, CDR2 YYEEEE. There are 13 residues in the CDR3. V was clipped by 9 bases and J by 9 bases, with 22 bases between them. CDR3 sequence (DNA): TGTGCCATGGGCCCGGGGCACCCCTGCTGGCAGTACTTC. It specifies CAMGPGHPCWQYF.

The V gene is TRBV7-2, the J gene TRBJ2-2; 7 bases fit TRBD2. The germline gives CDR1 SGHTA, CDR2 FQGNSA. This CDR3 region has 14 residues. Losses at the gene ends were 4 bases for V and 5 bases for J; bases not matched to a gene: 4. The CDR3 nucleotides are TGTGCCAGCAGCTCCCGGACTAGAACCGGGGAGCTGTTTTTT. This gives the protein CASSSRTRTGELFF.

This clonotype was observed a few times. The chain couples TRBV24-1 to TRBJ1-3; no definite D call. The CDR3 has 12 residues. Trimming shortened V by 3 bases and J by 3 bases, and 2 bases separated the two germline ends. Germline CDR1 is KGHDR and CDR2 is SFDVKD. The CDR3: CATSDNGNTIYF. The CDR3 region has the DNA TGTGCCACCAGTGATAATGGAAACACCATATATTTT.

The chain links TRBV4-3 to TRBJ1-1; D is undetermined. In germline, CDR1 is LGHNA, CDR2 YSLEER. The CDR3 loop spans 16 amino acids. Trimming stripped 6 bases from V and 1 base from J, with 18 bases between. CDR3 sequence reads: CASSLSSKPQNTEAFF. The CDR3 DNA follows: TGCGCCAGCAGTCTTTCCAGCAAGCCCCAGAACACTGAAGCTTTCTTT.

Only a few counts were recorded for this clonotype. The chain employs TRBV7-8 and TRBJ2-1; D may be TRBD1 or TRBD2 (5 bases each). Germline V gives CDR1 SGHVS, CDR2 FQNEAQ. The CDR3 totals 16 residues. V lost 2 bases, J lost 9 bases, and 20 bases lay in between. CDR3 nucleotides: TGTGCCAGCAGCTTATCGGGACCCTTATTAAGGATTGAGCAGTTCTTC. Encoded protein: CASSLSGPLLRIEQFF.

This clonotype was counted many times. This rearrangement joins TRBV4-3 to TRBJ2-1; D is uncertain. Germline CDR1 reads LGHNA; CDR2 reads YSLEER. V was clipped by 1 base and J by 4 bases, with 14 bases between them. The CDR3 has 16 residues. CDR3 residues: CASSQAHSGLYNEQFF. CDR3 DNA sequence: TGCGCCAGCAGCCAAGCCCACTCAGGCCTGTACAATGAGCAGTTCTTC.